A selection of T cell receptor beta chains follows, all from one sample in a study of blood T cell repertoires in COVID-19. Assay: immunoSEQ multiplex PCR; the TCRdb copy retains only in-frame clones and omits some. The sample has around 300,000 clones; approximately 89% are singletons. The sample consisted of PBMCs or T cells enriched from blood (not recorded which). Receptors were obtained from a woman aged 30 to 39 who had recovered from COVID-19. CDR3s include the opening cysteine and the closing phenylalanine or tryptophan.

TRBV28,TRBJ2-7,CASSLSEYEQYF
TRBV28,TRBJ1-1,CASSPGQGTGEAFF
TRBV19,TRBJ1-2,CASSIPGGSYGYTF
TRBV6-5,TRBJ1-2,CASRGWGGDGYTF
TRBV28,TRBJ2-5,CASSFAPSGTETQYF
TRBV3-1/TRBV3-2,TRBJ2-1,CASSQGTSGGNEQFF
TRBV10-2,TRBJ1-6,CASSEPRQAGENSPLHF
TRBV19,TRBJ1-1,CASSGINVATEAFF
TRBV7-2,TRBJ2-7,CASSPRTGRGEQYF
TRBV10-3,TRBJ1-4,CAISEDRSAATNEKLFF
TRBV5-1,TRBJ1-2,CASSEEQSGQLLYGYTF
TRBV4-2,TRBJ1-4,CASSQEEEGATNEKLFF
TRBV15,TRBJ1-1,CATSTVGGFDTEAFF
TRBV2,TRBJ1-2,CASSGGRRGYTF
TRBV7-9,TRBJ1-4,CASSLGVRFATNEKLFF
TRBV27,TRBJ2-1,CASSRERGGFTDEQFF
TRBV3-1/TRBV3-2,TRBJ2-2,CASSPTLDSRPPGELFF
TRBV7-9,TRBJ2-3,CASSSRDRVNTQYF
TRBV7-2,TRBJ2-1,CASSLAGGAGNEQFF
TRBV5-1,TRBJ1-2,CASSLRQGNYGYTF
TRBV10-3,TRBJ1-3,CAISLQGAGNTIYF
TRBV12-3/TRBV12-4,TRBJ2-5,CASRGGGETQYF
TRBV7-8,TRBJ1-1,CASSNSRLTEAFF
TRBV4-2,TRBJ2-1,CASSLGTGNEQFF
TRBV19,TRBJ1-2,CASSIVGVSIYGYTF
TRBV2,TRBJ2-2,CATGQGWSTGELFF
TRBV3-1/TRBV3-2,TRBJ1-4,CASSQEAQGWTNEKLFF
TRBV4-1,TRBJ2-3,CASSQDSPRPDTQYF
TRBV6-5,TRBJ1-5,CASSRRGTQPQHF
TRBV5-3,TRBJ1-2,CARSTRDRGDGYTF
TRBV2,TRBJ2-2,CASSLGQPNTGELFF
TRBV2,TRBJ1-5,CASSESRVRPGQPQHF
TRBV25-1,TRBJ2-3,CASSEYFSAGATDTQYF